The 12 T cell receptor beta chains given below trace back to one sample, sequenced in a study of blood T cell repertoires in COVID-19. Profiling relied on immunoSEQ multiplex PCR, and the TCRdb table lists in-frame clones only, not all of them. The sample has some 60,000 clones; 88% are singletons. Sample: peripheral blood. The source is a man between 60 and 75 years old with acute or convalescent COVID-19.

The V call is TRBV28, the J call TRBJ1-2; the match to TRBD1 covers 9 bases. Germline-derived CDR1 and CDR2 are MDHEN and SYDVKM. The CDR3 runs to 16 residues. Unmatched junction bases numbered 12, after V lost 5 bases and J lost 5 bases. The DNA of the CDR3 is TGTGCCAGCAGTGTACCGGGACAGGGCCGGGGGTATGGCTACACCTTC. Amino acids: CASSVPGQGRGYGYTF.

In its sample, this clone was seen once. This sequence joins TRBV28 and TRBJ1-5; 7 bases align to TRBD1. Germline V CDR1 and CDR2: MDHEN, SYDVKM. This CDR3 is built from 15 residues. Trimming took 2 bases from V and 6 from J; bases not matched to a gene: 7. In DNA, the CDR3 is TGTGCCAGCAGTTTACTGGGACGACAGGGTCAGCCCCAGCATTTT. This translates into CASSLLGRQGQPQHF. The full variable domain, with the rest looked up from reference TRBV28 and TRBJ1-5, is DVKVTQSSRYLVKRTGEKVFLECVQDMDHENMFWYRQDPGLGLRLIYFSYDVKMKEKGDIPEGYSVSREKKERFSLILESASTNQTSMYLCASSLLGRQGQPQHFGDGTRLSIL.

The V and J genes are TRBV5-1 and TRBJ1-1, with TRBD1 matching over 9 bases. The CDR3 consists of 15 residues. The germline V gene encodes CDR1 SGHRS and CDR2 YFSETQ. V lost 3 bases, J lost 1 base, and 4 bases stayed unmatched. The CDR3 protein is CASSSGTGPNTEAFF. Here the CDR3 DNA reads TGCGCCAGCAGCTCCGGGACAGGGCCGAACACTGAAGCTTTCTTT.

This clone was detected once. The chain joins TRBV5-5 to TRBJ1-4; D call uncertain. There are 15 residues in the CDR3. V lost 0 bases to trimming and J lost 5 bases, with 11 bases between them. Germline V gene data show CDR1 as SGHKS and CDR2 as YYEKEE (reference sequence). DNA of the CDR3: TGTGCCAGCAGCTTGGCGGAAAACAGAAATGAAAAACTGTTTTTT. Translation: CASSLAENRNEKLFF.

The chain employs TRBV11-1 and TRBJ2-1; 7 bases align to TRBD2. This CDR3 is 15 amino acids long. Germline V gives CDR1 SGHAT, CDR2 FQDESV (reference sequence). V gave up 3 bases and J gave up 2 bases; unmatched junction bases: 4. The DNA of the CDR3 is TGTGCCAGCAGCTTGTTCGCGGGAGCCTACAATGAGCAGTTCTTC. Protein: CASSLFAGAYNEQFF.

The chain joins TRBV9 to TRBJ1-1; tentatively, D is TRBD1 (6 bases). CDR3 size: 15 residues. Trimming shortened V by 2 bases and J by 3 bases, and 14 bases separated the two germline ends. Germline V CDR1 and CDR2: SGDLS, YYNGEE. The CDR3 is CASSVSGTRDTEAFF. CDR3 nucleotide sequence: TGTGCCAGCAGCGTGTCAGGGACACGGGACACTGAAGCTTTCTTT. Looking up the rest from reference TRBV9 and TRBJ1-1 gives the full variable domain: DSGVTQTPKHLITATGQRVTLRCSPRSGDLSVYWYQQSLDQGLQFLIQYYNGEERAKGNILERFSAQQFPDLHSELNLSSLELGDSALYFCASSVSGTRDTEAFFGQGTRLTVV.

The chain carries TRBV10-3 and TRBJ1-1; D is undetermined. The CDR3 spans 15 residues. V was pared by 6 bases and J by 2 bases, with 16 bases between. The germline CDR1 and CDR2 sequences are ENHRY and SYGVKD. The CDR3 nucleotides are TGTGCCATCAGCAGCCCTCAAGGACTAAACACTGAAGCTTTCTTT. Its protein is CAISSPQGLNTEAFF.

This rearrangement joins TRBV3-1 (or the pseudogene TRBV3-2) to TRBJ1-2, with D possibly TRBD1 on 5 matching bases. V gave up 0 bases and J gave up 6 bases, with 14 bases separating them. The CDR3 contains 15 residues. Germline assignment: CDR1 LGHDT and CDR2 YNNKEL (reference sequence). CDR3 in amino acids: CASSQDGAALNGYTF. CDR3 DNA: TGTGCCAGCAGCCAAGATGGGGCGGCACTGAATGGCTACACCTTC.

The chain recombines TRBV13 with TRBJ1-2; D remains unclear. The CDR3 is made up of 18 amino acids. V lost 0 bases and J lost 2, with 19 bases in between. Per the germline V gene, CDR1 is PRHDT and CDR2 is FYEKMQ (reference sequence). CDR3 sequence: CASSLGSGSRRENYGYTF. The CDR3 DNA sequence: TGTGCCAGCAGCTTAGGGTCGGGTTCTCGGAGGGAGAACTATGGCTACACCTTC.

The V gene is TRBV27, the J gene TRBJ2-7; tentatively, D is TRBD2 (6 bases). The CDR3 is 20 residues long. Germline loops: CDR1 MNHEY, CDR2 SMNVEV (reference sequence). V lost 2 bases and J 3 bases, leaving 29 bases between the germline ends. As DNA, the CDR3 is TGTGCCAGCAGTTTAATGGAGGTCGGACCCCCATGCTGGGGGGACTACGAGCAGTACTTC. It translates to CASSLMEVGPPCWGDYEQYF.

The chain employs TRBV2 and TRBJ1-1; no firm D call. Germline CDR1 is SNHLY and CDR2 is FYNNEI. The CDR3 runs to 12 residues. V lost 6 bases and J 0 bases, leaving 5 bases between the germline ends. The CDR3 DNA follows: TGTGCCAGCAGCCAGGTGAACACTGAAGCTTTCTTT. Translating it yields CASSQVNTEAFF.

The CDR3 region is CASSPDGSGWDRGQPQHF. The CDR3 DNA reads as TGCGCCAGCAGCCCAGATGGGTCCGGATGGGACAGGGGCCAGCCCCAGCATTTT. The chain couples TRBV4-1 to TRBJ1-5; 10 bases map to TRBD1. This CDR3 is built from 18 residues. The V gene end was trimmed by 4 bases and the J gene end by 7 bases; junction bases not matched to a gene: 16. The germline V gene has CDR1 MGHRA and CDR2 YSYEKL.